What follows are 26 T cell receptor beta chains derived from one specimen sequenced in a study of blood T cell repertoires in COVID-19. Measured with immunoSEQ multiplex PCR; TCRdb has only the in-frame clones, and not every one. The sample records 100,000 or so clones, around 93% being singletons. What was sequenced was peripheral blood. The source of these receptors is a man in his fifties with acute or convalescent COVID-19.

CDR3 coding DNA: TGTGCCAGCAGCCCGGGGACTAGTGTCGGAGGTGAGCAGTTCTTC. It yields the protein CASSPGTSVGGEQFF. The genes are TRBV5-6 and TRBJ2-1, with 8 bases lining up with TRBD2. Germline lookup yields CDR1 SGHDT and CDR2 YYEEEE. V dropped 4 bases and J dropped 9; count of bases not matched to a gene: 12. This CDR3 comprises 15 residues.

This sequence joins TRBV6-1 and TRBJ2-7; D gene uncertain. The CDR3 loop spans 11 amino acids. Trimming took 0 bases from V and 7 from J, leaving 4 bases between them. Per the germline V gene, CDR1 is MNHNS and CDR2 is SASEGT. The CDR3 region has the DNA TGTGCCAGCAGTGAAGCGCGAGAGCAGTACTTC. Protein sequence: CASSEAREQYF.

The chain recombines TRBV13 with TRBJ2-3; the D gene is possibly TRBD2 (6 bases). The CDR3 totals 14 residues. V lost 4 bases and J 10 bases, leaving 18 bases between the germline ends. Germline assignment: CDR1 PRHDT and CDR2 FYEKMQ (reference sequence). DNA of the CDR3: TGTGCCAGCAGCTCCGGGGGTGCGGGTCATGCGCAGTATTTT. Protein product: CASSSGGAGHAQYF.

CDR3 in DNA: TGTGCCAGCAGCGCGGGAATTGGTGGGGCTTGGACCGGGGAGCTGTTTTTT. Translating gives CASSAGIGGAWTGELFF. The chain joins TRBV5-4 to TRBJ2-2; tentatively, D is TRBD2 (6 bases). From germline, CDR1 is SGHNT and CDR2 YYREEE (reference sequence). The CDR3 spans 17 residues. With 4 bases removed from V and 5 bases from J, the gap between germline ends came to 21 bases. Looking up the rest from reference TRBV5-4 and TRBJ2-2 gives the full variable domain: ETGVTQSPTHLIKTRGQQVTLRCSSQSGHNTVSWYQQALGQGPQFIFQYYREEENGRGNFPPRFSGLQFPNYSSELNVNALELDDSALYLCASSAGIGGAWTGELFFGEGSRLTVL.

The rearrangement uses TRBV9 and TRBJ1-4; D might be TRBD1 (5 bases). Germline V CDR1 and CDR2: SGDLS, YYNGEE. This CDR3 is built from 16 residues. V gave up 3 bases and J gave up 1 base, with 13 bases separating them. The DNA for the CDR3 is TGTGCCAGCAGCGCGAATTCAGGGTTAACTAATGAAAAACTGTTTTTT. Amino acids: CASSANSGLTNEKLFF.

The V gene is TRBV6-6, the J gene TRBJ1-3, with D uncertain. V was pared by 6 bases and J by 0 bases, with 15 bases between. Germline CDR1 reads MNHNY; CDR2 reads SVGAGI (reference sequence). The CDR3 has 16 residues. CDR3 coding DNA: TGTGCCAGCAGAATCGGTGAGGCCTACTCTGGAAACACCATATATTTT. Its protein product is CASRIGEAYSGNTIYF.

This chain links TRBV5-1 with TRBJ2-7; 8 bases are a match to TRBD2. Per germline, CDR1 SGHRS and CDR2 YFSETQ. J was trimmed by 2 bases and V by 0 bases; bases with no gene match: 7. This CDR3 contains 16 residues. The CDR3 DNA reads TGCGCCAGCAGCTTGGTTTCCGCGGGGGGCCCCTACGAGCAGTACTTC. Translating it yields CASSLVSAGGPYEQYF.

In its sample, this clone was seen once. The V and J genes are TRBV11-2 and TRBJ1-3, with D unclear. V was pared by 4 bases and J by 3 bases, with 22 bases between. The length of the CDR3 is 18 residues. Germline V gene lookup returns CDR1 SGHAT and CDR2 FQNNGV. The CDR3 here is CASSSERVFLKHGNTIYF. DNA for the CDR3: TGTGCCAGCAGCTCGGAGCGGGTCTTCCTGAAACATGGAAACACCATATATTTT.

V usage is TRBV10-1 and J usage is TRBJ1-1; weak D call: TRBD1 (6 bases). Trimming took 9 bases from V and 0 from J, leaving 11 bases between them. Germline V gene data show CDR1 as WNHNN and CDR2 as SYGVQD (reference sequence). This CDR3 spans 13 amino acids. CDR3 DNA sequence: TGCGCCAGTTCGCAGGGGCTGAACACTGAAGCTTTCTTT. The encoded protein is CASSQGLNTEAFF.

V and J are TRBV21-1 and TRBJ2-7; the D segment call TRBD2 is taken from the table without a DNA check. TRBV21-1 is classified as a pseudogene. The CDR3 has 16 amino acids. CDR3 nucleotide sequence: TGTGCCAGCAGCAAAGGGTCTATAGGACTGTTGTACGAGCAGTACTTC. It encodes CASSKGSIGLLYEQYF.

The chain is built from TRBV5-1 and TRBJ2-3, with 15 bases matching TRBD2. CDR1 and CDR2 (germline): SGHRS, YFSETQ. V trimming: 3 bases; J trimming: 4 bases; junction bases outside the gene matches: 9. The CDR3 runs 18 residues. CDR3 in DNA: TGCGCCAGCAGCTACGGACTAGCGGGGGGGTCCTTTTCAGATACGCAGTATTTT. Translation gives CASSYGLAGGSFSDTQYF.

J is TRBJ2-5 and V is TRBV7-3, with TRBD1 as a possible D gene (6 bases). The germline V and J ends were trimmed by 5 bases and 1 base, with 14 bases remaining between them. There are 15 residues in the CDR3. The germline CDR1 and CDR2 sequences are SGHTA and FQGTGA. CDR3 DNA: TGTGCCAGCAGCCCTGGGGACAACTTCCAAGAGACCCAGTACTTC. Its translation: CASSPGDNFQETQYF.

The J gene is TRBJ1-5, the V gene TRBV19, with D possibly TRBD1 on 6 matching bases. V was clipped by 1 base and J by 0 bases, with 7 bases between them. Germline CDR1 reads LNHDA; CDR2 reads SQIVND (reference sequence). The CDR3 totals 15 residues. The DNA for the CDR3 is TGTGCCAGTAGTATAGGGACAGCTAGCAATCAGCCCCAGCATTTT. This translates into CASSIGTASNQPQHF.

The V call is TRBV27, the J call TRBJ2-5; weak D call: TRBD2 (6 bases). The CDR3 length is 15 residues. Germline lookup yields CDR1 MNHEY and CDR2 SMNVEV (reference sequence). V was pared by 5 bases and J by 5 bases, with 18 bases between. The CDR3 bases are TGTGCCAGCAGTCCCTCCGGGACTTATGGGGAGACCCAGTACTTC. As protein: CASSPSGTYGETQYF.

The V call is TRBV29-1, the J call TRBJ1-1; D is ambiguous. The CDR3 contains 15 residues. Germline assignment: CDR1 SQVTM and CDR2 ANQGSEA. Deletions cut 3 bases from V and 1 base from J, with 15 bases between. The CDR3 reads CSVESLGTWNTEAFF. As DNA, the CDR3 is TGCAGCGTTGAGTCTCTTGGCACCTGGAACACTGAAGCTTTCTTT.

Points on this clone: Compared with germline, one end of the junction differs, possibly owing to a read error. This sequence joins TRBV28 and TRBJ1-2; a possible D gene is TRBD1 (6 bases). The V gene's germline CDR1 is MDHEN and CDR2 SYDVKM. This CDR3 comprises 14 residues. The CDR3 coding sequence is TGTGCCAGCAGTTTCTCAGACAGGCCCGTTGGCCACACCTTC. Protein: CASSFSDRPVGHTF.

V is TRBV15 and J is TRBJ2-5; 9 nucleotides line up with TRBD2. The junction had 14 bases not matched to a gene; V was cut back by 1 base and J by 11 bases. This CDR3 has 16 amino acids. Germline V lookup: CDR1 LNHNV, CDR2 YYDKDF (reference sequence). The CDR3 is CATSRAISGGGGGQYF. The CDR3 DNA is TGTGCCACCAGCAGAGCTATTAGCGGGGGTGGCGGGGGGCAGTACTTC.

The chain has TRBV6-5 and TRBJ2-1, with D tentatively TRBD1 (7 bases). This CDR3 contains 14 residues. V dropped 2 bases and J dropped 5 bases, with 10 bases sitting between them. Looked up from germline, CDR1 is MNHEY and CDR2 is SVGAGI. CDR3 in DNA: TGTGCCAGCAGTTACAGCAGGGGGGACAATGAGCAGTTCTTC. Translation: CASSYSRGDNEQFF.

This chain joins TRBV18 and TRBJ1-3; D call uncertain. The CDR3 is made up of 14 amino acids. V was trimmed by 3 bases and J by 1 base, leaving 7 bases between them. Germline V gene lookup returns CDR1 KGHSH and CDR2 LQKENI. The CDR3 DNA follows: TGTGCCAGCTCACCGGACTGGTCTGGAAACACCATATATTTT. Its protein product is CASSPDWSGNTIYF.

The chain employs TRBV11-2 and TRBJ2-2; 7 bases agree with TRBD1. The ends lost 5 bases at V and 6 bases at J; junction bases unmatched: 12. CDR1 is SGHAT and CDR2 is FQNNGV in the germline V gene. The CDR3 is 16 amino acids. This CDR3 is CASSRTGRGRAGELFF. As DNA, the CDR3 is TGTGCCAGCAGCCGGACGGGAAGGGGGCGCGCCGGGGAGCTGTTTTTT.

This chain uses TRBV3-1 (or the pseudogene TRBV3-2) with TRBJ2-6; D unclear. Germline V gene sequence: CDR1 LGHDT, CDR2 YNNKEL (reference sequence). V shed 4 bases and J shed 0 bases, with 7 bases lying between them. The CDR3 loop spans 15 amino acids. The CDR3 protein is CASSPTSSGANVLTF. CDR3 nucleotide sequence: TGTGCCAGCAGCCCTACGAGCTCTGGGGCCAACGTCCTGACTTTC.

This rearrangement joins TRBV9 to TRBJ2-1, with 9 nucleotides matching TRBD2. This CDR3 has 15 amino acids. The V gene's germline CDR1 is SGDLS and CDR2 YYNGEE. Trimming cost V 3 bases and J 5 bases; bases outside gene matches: 6. In nucleotides, the CDR3 is TGTGCCAGCAGCGCCAGCGGGGGGTGGGACAATGAGCAGTTCTTC. Amino acids: CASSASGGWDNEQFF.

This clone was observed once. V is TRBV18 and J is TRBJ1-2, with D uncertain. Trimming cost V 3 bases and J 2 bases, with 10 bases left between them. Per the germline V gene, CDR1 is KGHSH and CDR2 is LQKENI. This CDR3 is 14 amino acids long. The CDR3 loop reads CASSPQQSNYGYTF. The CDR3 DNA reads as TGTGCCAGCTCACCTCAACAGAGCAACTATGGCTACACCTTC.

The chain uses TRBV18 and TRBJ1-1; D call uncertain. The CDR3 covers 15 residues. Trimming left V 3 bases short and J 0 bases short, with 11 bases between. The germline CDR1 and CDR2 sequences are KGHSH and LQKENI. In DNA, the CDR3 is TGTGCCAGCTCACCCAACTTGCCGGTGAACACTGAAGCTTTCTTT. This translates into CASSPNLPVNTEAFF.

V gene TRBV9 combines with J gene TRBJ1-2; D unclear. Trimming removed 0 bases at V and 7 bases at J, with 13 bases between. This CDR3 is 14 amino acids long. The V gene's germline CDR1 is SGDLS and CDR2 YYNGEE. The CDR3 reads CASSVASPAAGYTF. In nucleotides, the CDR3 is TGTGCCAGCAGCGTAGCTAGTCCAGCTGCTGGCTACACCTTC. The entire variable domain, with the rest obtained from reference TRBV9 and TRBJ1-2, is as follows: DSGVTQTPKHLITATGQRVTLRCSPRSGDLSVYWYQQSLDQGLQFLIQYYNGEERAKGNILERFSAQQFPDLHSELNLSSLELGDSALYFCASSVASPAAGYTFGSGTRLTVV.

The J gene is TRBJ1-1, the V gene TRBV19; D perhaps matches TRBD1 (5 bases). The V and J ends lost 8 bases and 0 bases respectively, with 13 bases between them. Per the germline V gene, CDR1 is LNHDA and CDR2 is SQIVND (reference sequence). The CDR3 length is 14 residues. This CDR3 is CASGRGALNTEAFF. The CDR3 bases are TGTGCCAGTGGCCGTGGGGCGCTGAACACTGAAGCTTTCTTT.